The present TCR beta chain was sequenced within a study of T cell changes during pregnancy in multiple sclerosis (dated by TCRdb to between 2018 and 2021). The study in broad terms: The study examined how the T cell repertoire changed over the course of pregnancy in women with multiple sclerosis.

CDR1 SGDLS and CDR2 YYNGEE were looked up in the germline V gene. From the cysteine through the phenylalanine, the CDR3 covers 13 amino acids. Kept here is only the CDR3 DNA, which spans 39 bases and is read in frame from base 1. V and J lose 0 bases and 0 bases, and a span of 3 bases separates them. Library preparation was by the immunoSEQ multiplex PCR assay. TCRdb limited this immuneACCESS table to in-frame rearrangements with V and J called. A share of clones is missing; checked studies link under half to unresolved V genes, and the rest is unexplained. The sample includes about 44,000 clones, with 80% to 90% observed a single time. Approximately 1.2% of the sample belongs to the ten largest clones. A note on this clone: The target of this receptor is not known. The record has no base qualities; no much larger clone is one base away. Other DNA sequences from this sample encode an identical CDR3 as well.

The sample consisted of CD4+ T cells from peripheral blood mononuclear cells, taken after pregnancy. The chain is made from TRBV9 and TRBJ1-1; no confident D gene assignment can be made. The TCR sequence derives from a female donor with multiple sclerosis, enrolled in a pregnancy study. The DNA reads as follows: TGTGCCAGCAGCGTAGCTATGAACACTGAAGCTTTCTTT. Protein translation: CASSVAMNTEAFF.